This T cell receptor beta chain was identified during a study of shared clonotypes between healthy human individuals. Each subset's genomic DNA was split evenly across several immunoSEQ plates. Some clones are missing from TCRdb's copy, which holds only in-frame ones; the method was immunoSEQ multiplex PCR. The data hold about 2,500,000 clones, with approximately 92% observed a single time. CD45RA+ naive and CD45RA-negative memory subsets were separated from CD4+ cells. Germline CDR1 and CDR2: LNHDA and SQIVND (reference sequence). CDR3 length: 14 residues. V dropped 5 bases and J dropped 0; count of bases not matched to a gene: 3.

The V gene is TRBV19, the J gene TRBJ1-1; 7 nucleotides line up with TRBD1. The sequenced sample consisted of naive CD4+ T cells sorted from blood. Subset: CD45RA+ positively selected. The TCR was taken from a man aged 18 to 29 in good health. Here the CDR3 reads CASSWTGLNTEAFF. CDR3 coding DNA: TGTGCCAGTAGTTGGACAGGATTGAACACTGAAGCTTTCTTT.